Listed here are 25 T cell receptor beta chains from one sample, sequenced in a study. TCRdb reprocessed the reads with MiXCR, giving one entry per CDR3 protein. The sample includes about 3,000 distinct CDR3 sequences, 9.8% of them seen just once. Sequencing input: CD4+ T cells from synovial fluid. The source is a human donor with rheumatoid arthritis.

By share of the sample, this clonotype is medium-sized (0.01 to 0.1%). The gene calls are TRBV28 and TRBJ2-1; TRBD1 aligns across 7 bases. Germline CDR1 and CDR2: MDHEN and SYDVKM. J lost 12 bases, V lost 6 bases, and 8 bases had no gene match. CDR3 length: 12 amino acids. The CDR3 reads CASSRTGIAQFF. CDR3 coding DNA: TGTGCCAGCAGCCGGACAGGTATCGCGCAGTTCTTC.

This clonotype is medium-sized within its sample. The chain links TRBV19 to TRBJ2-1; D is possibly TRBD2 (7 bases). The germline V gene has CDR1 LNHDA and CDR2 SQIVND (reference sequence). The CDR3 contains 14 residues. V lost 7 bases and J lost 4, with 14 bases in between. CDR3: CASTSGGDYNEQFF. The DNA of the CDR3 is TGTGCCAGTACATCGGGGGGCGATTACAATGAGCAGTTCTTC.

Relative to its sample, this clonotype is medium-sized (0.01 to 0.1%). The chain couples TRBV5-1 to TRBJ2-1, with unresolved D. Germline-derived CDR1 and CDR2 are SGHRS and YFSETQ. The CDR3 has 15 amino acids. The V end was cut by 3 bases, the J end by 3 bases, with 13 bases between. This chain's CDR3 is CASSSPVSDYNEQFF. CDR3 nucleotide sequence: TGCGCCAGCAGCTCCCCGGTGAGCGACTACAATGAGCAGTTCTTC.

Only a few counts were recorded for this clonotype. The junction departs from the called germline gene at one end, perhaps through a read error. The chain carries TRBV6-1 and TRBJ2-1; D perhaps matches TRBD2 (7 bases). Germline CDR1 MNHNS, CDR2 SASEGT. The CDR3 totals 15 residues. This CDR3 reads CASTQWGGMYNEQFF. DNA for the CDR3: TGTGCTAGCACTCAATGGGGGGGCATGTACAATGAGCAGTTCTTC.

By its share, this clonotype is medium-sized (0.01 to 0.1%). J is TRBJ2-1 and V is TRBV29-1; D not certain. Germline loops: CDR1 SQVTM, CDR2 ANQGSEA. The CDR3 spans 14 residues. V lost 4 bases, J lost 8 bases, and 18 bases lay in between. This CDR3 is CSVVADSIFDEQFF. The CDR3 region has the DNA TGCAGCGTTGTAGCAGATTCAATTTTCGATGAGCAGTTCTTC.

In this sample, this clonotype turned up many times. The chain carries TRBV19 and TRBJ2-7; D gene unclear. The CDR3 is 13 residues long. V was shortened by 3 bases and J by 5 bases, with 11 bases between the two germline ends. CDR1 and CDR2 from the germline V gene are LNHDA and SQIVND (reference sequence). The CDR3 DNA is TGTGCCAGTAGTATCCAACAGTTCGACGAGCAGTACTTC. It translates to CASSIQQFDEQYF.

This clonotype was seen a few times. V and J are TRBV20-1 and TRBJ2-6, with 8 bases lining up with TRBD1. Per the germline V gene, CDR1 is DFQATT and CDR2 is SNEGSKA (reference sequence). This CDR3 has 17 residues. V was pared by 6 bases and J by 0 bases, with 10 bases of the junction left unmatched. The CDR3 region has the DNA TGCAGTGCAAACCAAGGACAGGGTATCTCTGGGGCCAACGTCCTGACTTTC. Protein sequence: CSANQGQGISGANVLTF.

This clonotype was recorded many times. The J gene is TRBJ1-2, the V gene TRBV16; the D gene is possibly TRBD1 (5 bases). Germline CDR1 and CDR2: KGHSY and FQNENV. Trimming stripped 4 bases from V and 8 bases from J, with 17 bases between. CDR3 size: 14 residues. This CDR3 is CASSLSSRAEGYTF. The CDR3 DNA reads TGTGCCAGCAGCCTATCAAGCAGGGCGGAAGGCTACACCTTC.

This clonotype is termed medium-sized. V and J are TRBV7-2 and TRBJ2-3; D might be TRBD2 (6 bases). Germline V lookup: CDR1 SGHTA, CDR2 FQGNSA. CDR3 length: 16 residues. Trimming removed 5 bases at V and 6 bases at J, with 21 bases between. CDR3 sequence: CASSPPSGRGPDTQYF. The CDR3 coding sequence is TGTGCCAGCAGCCCCCCTTCCGGGCGGGGCCCCGATACGCAGTATTTT.

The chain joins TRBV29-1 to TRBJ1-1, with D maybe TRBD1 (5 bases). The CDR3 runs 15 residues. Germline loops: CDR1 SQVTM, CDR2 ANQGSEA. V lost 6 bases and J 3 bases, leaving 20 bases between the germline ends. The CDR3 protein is CSVAPPTWGDTEAFF. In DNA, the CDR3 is TGCAGCGTCGCACCACCGACTTGGGGGGACACTGAAGCTTTCTTT.

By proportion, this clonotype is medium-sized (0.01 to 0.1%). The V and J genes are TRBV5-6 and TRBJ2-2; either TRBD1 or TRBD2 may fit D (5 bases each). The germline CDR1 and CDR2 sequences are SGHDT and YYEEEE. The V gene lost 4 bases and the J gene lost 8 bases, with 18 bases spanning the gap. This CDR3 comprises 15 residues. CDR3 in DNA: TGTGCCAGCAGCCCCCCCGGGACCTTCGGGGGGGAGCTGTTTTTT. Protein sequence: CASSPPGTFGGELFF.

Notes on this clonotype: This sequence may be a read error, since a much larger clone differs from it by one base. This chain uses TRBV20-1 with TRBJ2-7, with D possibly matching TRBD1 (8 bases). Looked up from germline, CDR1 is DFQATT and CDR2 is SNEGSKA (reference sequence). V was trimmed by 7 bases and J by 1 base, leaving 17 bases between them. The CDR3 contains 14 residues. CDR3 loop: CSDREGTGSYEQYF. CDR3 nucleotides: TGCAGTGATAGGGAGGGGACAGGTTCCTACGAGCAGTACTTC.

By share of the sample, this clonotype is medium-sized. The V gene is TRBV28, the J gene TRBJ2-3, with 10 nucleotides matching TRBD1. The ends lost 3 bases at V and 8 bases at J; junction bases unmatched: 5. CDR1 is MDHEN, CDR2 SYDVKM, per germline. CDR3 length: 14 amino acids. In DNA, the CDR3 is TGTGCCAGCAGTTTGGGACAGGGGTTTGGTACGCAGTATTTT. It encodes CASSLGQGFGTQYF. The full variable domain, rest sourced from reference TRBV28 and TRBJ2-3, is DVKVTQSSRYLVKRTGEKVFLECVQDMDHENMFWYRQDPGLGLRLIYFSYDVKMKEKGDIPEGYSVSREKKERFSLILESASTNQTSMYLCASSLGQGFGTQYFGPGTRLTVL.

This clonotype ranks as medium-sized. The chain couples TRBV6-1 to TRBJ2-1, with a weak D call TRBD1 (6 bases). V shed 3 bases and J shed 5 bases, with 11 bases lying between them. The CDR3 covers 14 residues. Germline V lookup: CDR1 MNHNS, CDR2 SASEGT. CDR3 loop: CASSEAGQNNEQFF. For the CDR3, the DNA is TGTGCCAGCAGTGAGGCAGGACAGAACAATGAGCAGTTCTTC.

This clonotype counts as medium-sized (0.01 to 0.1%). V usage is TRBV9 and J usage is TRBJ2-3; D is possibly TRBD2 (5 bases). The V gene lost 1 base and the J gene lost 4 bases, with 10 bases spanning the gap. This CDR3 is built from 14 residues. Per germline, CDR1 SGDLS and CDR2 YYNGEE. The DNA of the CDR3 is TGTGCCAGCAGCGTACGAGCGGACCCAGATACGCAGTATTTT. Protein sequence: CASSVRADPDTQYF.

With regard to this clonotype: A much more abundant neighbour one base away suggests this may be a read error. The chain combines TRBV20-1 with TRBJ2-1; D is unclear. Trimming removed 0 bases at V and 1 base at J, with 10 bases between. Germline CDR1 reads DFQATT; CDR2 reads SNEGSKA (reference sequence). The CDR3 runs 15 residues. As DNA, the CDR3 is TGCAGTGCTAGAGAAGGCAGGAGTTCCTACAATGAGCAGTTCTTC. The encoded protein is CSAREGRSSYNEQFF.

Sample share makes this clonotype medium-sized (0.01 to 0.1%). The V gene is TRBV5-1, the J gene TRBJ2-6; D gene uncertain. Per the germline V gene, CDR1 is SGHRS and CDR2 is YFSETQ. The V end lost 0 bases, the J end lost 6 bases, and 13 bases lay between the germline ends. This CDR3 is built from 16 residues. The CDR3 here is CASSLVGQTQANVLTF. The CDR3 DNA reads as TGCGCCAGCAGCTTGGTCGGTCAGACCCAGGCCAACGTCCTGACTTTC.

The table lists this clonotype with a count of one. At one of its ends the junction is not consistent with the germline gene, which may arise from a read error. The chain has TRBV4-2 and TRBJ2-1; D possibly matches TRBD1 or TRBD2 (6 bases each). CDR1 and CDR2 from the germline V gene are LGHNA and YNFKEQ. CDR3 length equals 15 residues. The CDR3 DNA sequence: TGCGCCAGCAGCCAGGGACATCCGGGGGTTAATGAGCAGTTCTTC. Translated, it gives CASSQGHPGVNEQFF.

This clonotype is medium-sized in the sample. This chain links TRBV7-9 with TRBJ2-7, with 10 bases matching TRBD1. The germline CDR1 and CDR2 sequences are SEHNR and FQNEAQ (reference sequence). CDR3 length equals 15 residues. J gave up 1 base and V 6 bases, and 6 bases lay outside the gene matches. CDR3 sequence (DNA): TGTGCCAGCAGTTCGCCGGGACAGGGGTCCTACGAGCAGTACTTC. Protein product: CASSSPGQGSYEQYF.

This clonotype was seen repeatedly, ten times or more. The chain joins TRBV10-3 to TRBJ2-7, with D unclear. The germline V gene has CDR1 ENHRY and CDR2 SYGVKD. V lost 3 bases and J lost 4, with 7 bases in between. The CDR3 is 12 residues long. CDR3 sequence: CAISEGRYEQYF. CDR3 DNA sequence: TGTGCCATCAGTGAAGGGCGGTACGAGCAGTACTTC.

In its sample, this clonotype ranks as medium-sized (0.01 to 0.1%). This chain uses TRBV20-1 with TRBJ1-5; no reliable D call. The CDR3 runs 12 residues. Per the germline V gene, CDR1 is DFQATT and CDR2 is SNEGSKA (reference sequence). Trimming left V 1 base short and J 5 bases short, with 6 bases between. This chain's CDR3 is CSARAGDQPQHF. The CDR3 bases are TGCAGTGCTAGAGCCGGTGATCAGCCCCAGCATTTT.

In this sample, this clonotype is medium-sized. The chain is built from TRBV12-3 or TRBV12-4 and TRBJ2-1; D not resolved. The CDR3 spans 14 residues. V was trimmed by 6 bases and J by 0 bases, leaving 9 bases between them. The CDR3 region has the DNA TGTGCCAGCAGCGCAGCGAGCTCCTACAATGAGCAGTTCTTC. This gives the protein CASSAASSYNEQFF.

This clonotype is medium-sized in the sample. The CDR3 bases are TGTGCCAGCAACGACGGACTAGCGGGAATCAATGAGCAGTTCTTC. This sequence encodes CASNDGLAGINEQFF. V is TRBV6-2 or TRBV6-3 and J is TRBJ2-1; TRBD2 agrees at 12 bases. The CDR3 totals 15 residues. Germline loops: CDR1 MNHEY, CDR2 SVGEGT. Unmatched junction bases numbered 7, after V lost 7 bases and J lost 6 bases.

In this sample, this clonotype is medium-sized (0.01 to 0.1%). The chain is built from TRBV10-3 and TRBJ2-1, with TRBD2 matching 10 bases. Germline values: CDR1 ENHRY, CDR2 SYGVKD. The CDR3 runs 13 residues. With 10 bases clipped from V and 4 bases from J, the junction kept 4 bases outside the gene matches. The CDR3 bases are TGTGCCACGGCTAGCGGGAGTTACAATGAGCAGTTCTTC. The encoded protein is CATASGSYNEQFF.

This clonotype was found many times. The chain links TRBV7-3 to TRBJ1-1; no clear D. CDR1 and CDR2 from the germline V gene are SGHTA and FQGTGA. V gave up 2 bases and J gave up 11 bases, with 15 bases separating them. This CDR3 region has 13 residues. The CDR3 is CASSLAPVQRAFF. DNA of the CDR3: TGTGCCAGCAGCTTAGCCCCCGTTCAACGGGCTTTCTTT.